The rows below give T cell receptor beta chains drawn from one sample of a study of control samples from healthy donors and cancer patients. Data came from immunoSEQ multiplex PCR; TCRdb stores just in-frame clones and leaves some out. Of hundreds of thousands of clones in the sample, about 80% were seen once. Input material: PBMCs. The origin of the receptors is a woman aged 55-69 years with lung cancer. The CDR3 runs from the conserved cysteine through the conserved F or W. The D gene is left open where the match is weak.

CDR3nt: TGCAGTGCTAGACCGGGTCAGACCCAGTACTTC; CDR3aa: CSARPGQTQYF; d_gene: NA; v_gene: TRBV20-1; j_gene: TRBJ2-5
CDR3nt: TGTGCCAGCAGCCAAGATCTTCAGGGCGCCGCAGATACGCAGTATTTT; CDR3aa: CASSQDLQGAADTQYF; d_gene: NA; v_gene: TRBV3-1/TRBV3-2; j_gene: TRBJ2-3
CDR3nt: TGTGCCAGCAGTGAAGATTCGGACCGCGAGCAGTACTTC; CDR3aa: CASSEDSDREQYF; d_gene: NA; v_gene: TRBV2; j_gene: TRBJ2-7
CDR3nt: TGTGCCAGCAGCGTCCTCTCGGATACGCAGTATTTT; CDR3aa: CASSVLSDTQYF; d_gene: NA; v_gene: TRBV9; j_gene: TRBJ2-3
CDR3nt: TGTGCCAGCAGTCCGACAGGGGGCGATCGATACGGTCAGCCCCAGCATTTT; CDR3aa: CASSPTGGDRYGQPQHF; d_gene: TRBD1; v_gene: TRBV2; j_gene: TRBJ1-5
CDR3nt: TGTGCCAGCAGCCCCAGGAGCATGAGCTCCTACAATGAGCAGTTCTTC; CDR3aa: CASSPRSMSSYNEQFF; d_gene: NA; v_gene: TRBV6-6; j_gene: TRBJ2-1
CDR3nt: TGTGCCAGCAGCCGGCGAAGGAGCACAGATACGCAGTATTTT; CDR3aa: CASSRRRSTDTQYF; d_gene: NA; v_gene: TRBV11-1; j_gene: TRBJ2-3
CDR3nt: TGTGCCAGCAGCCAAGTGCCGGGGGAAGCTTTCTTT; CDR3aa: CASSQVPGEAFF; d_gene: NA; v_gene: TRBV3-1/TRBV3-2; j_gene: TRBJ1-1
CDR3nt: TGTGCCAGCAGTGCGACAGGGATGGGTGGCTACACCTTC; CDR3aa: CASSATGMGGYTF; d_gene: TRBD1; v_gene: TRBV6-4; j_gene: TRBJ1-2
CDR3nt: TGTGCCACCAGCAGAGATACGTCTTCCTCTGGAAACACCATATATTTT; CDR3aa: CATSRDTSSSGNTIYF; d_gene: NA; v_gene: TRBV15; j_gene: TRBJ1-3
CDR3nt: TGCGCCAGCCGAAGAGGACAGACCTACGAGCAGTACTTC; CDR3aa: CASRRGQTYEQYF; d_gene: NA; v_gene: TRBV5-1; j_gene: TRBJ2-7
CDR3nt: TGTGCCAGCAGCAATTCGGGGCCCTCACCCCTCCACTTT; CDR3aa: CASSNSGPSPLHF; d_gene: NA; v_gene: TRBV11-2; j_gene: TRBJ1-6